One and the same sample provided the 6 T cell receptor beta chains below, sequenced in a study of naive and memory T cell subsets. Both TRBC1 and TRBC2 were covered by a beta constant-region primer of two equimolar oligonucleotides. Each CDR3 protein gets one entry after TCRdb re-called the UMI-ligation and nested PCR reads with MiXCR. The sample lists under 40,000 distinct CDR3 sequences; about an eighth were seen once. Specimen: effector memory CD4+ T cells from blood. Stated subset: effector memory, CD45RA- CD27-. These receptors all come from a human donor in good health.

The chain couples TRBV11-1 to TRBJ2-1; 11 bases match TRBD2. Germline loops: CDR1 SGHAT, CDR2 FQDESV (reference sequence). V gave up 5 bases and J gave up 6 bases; unmatched junction bases: 9. This CDR3 comprises 16 residues. The chain's CDR3 is CASSLNLAGGTNEQFF. CDR3 DNA sequence: TGTGCCAGCAGCCTGAACCTAGCGGGAGGTACCAATGAGCAGTTCTTC.

Many counts were recorded for this clonotype. V usage is TRBV29-1 and J usage is TRBJ2-7; D remains ambiguous. V was pared by 5 bases and J by 3 bases, with 14 bases between. Germline V CDR1 and CDR2: SQVTM, ANQGSEA. The CDR3 is 13 amino acids. CDR3 residues: CSVRRSRDYEQYF. CDR3 DNA: TGCAGCGTTCGGAGATCCCGCGACTACGAGCAGTACTTC.

The V call is TRBV5-1, the J call TRBJ1-4; tentatively, D is TRBD1 (6 bases). CDR1 is SGHRS, CDR2 YFSETQ, per germline. The V end lost 3 bases, the J end lost 0 bases, and 9 bases lay between the germline ends. CDR3 size: 15 residues. Here the CDR3 DNA reads TGCGCCAGCAGCTCAGGGACACCAACTAATGAAAAACTGTTTTTT. Its protein is CASSSGTPTNEKLFF.

This sequence joins TRBV28 and TRBJ2-3; 7 nucleotides match TRBD1. The CDR3 is 16 amino acids. The V gene end was trimmed by 6 bases and the J gene end by 4 bases; junction bases not matched to a gene: 13. Germline loops: CDR1 MDHEN, CDR2 SYDVKM. CDR3 residues: CASRSRGQRAADTQYF. The CDR3 nucleotides read TGTGCCAGCAGGTCCCGGGGACAGAGGGCCGCAGATACGCAGTATTTT. The full variable domain, completed using reference TRBV28 and TRBJ2-3, is DVKVTQSSRYLVKRTGEKVFLECVQDMDHENMFWYRQDPGLGLRLIYFSYDVKMKEKGDIPEGYSVSREKKERFSLILESASTNQTSMYLCASRSRGQRAADTQYFGPGTRLTVL.

V gene TRBV2 combines with J gene TRBJ2-1; TRBD2 is a possible D gene (7 bases). Germline V CDR1 and CDR2: SNHLY, FYNNEI. CDR3 length: 16 residues. Trimming pared 2 bases from V and 5 bases from J, leaving 16 bases between. The CDR3 DNA follows: TGTGCCAGCAGTGAAATTAGGGGGGAGGGCCACAATGAGCAGTTCTTC. The encoded protein is CASSEIRGEGHNEQFF.

This clonotype was seen many times. The rearrangement joins TRBV18 to TRBJ1-1; a weak D match, TRBD1 (5 bases). The V end was cut by 6 bases, the J end by 0 bases, with 11 bases between. The CDR3 extends over 14 amino acids. The germline V gene encodes CDR1 KGHSH and CDR2 LQKENI. In DNA, the CDR3 is TGTGCCAGCTCCCCCTCAGGGATGAACACTGAAGCTTTCTTT. Amino acid sequence: CASSPSGMNTEAFF.